The present T cell receptor (beta chain) was sequenced within a study of blood T cell repertoires in COVID-19. Whole-study context: Sources were T cells, B-cell-depleted T cells, or PBMCs; the material itself was cDNA or gDNA.

CDR3 length: 19 amino acids. V shed 0 bases, J shed 7 bases, and the junction held 20 bases outside the gene matches. Germline V gives CDR1 MNHEY, CDR2 SVGEGT. Original methodology: Reference gene primer amplification in the assay estimated nucleated cell counts. Some clones are missing from TCRdb's copy, which holds only in-frame ones; the method was immunoSEQ multiplex PCR. The V and J calls and clone size come from that table; D and trimming were worked out from the DNA. This table has approximately 200,000 clones, around nine tenths appearing once. The V and J genes are TRBV6-2 or TRBV6-3 and TRBJ2-7; TRBD1 matches at 8 bases. This receptor was taken from a man between 70 and 80 years old with active or convalescent COVID-19. Sequencing used peripheral blood. The chain's CDR3 is CASSYSLARRYPGGGEQYF. In DNA form, the CDR3 reads TGTGCCAGCAGTTACTCTTTGGCCAGGCGCTATCCAGGGGGCGGTGAGCAGTACTTC.